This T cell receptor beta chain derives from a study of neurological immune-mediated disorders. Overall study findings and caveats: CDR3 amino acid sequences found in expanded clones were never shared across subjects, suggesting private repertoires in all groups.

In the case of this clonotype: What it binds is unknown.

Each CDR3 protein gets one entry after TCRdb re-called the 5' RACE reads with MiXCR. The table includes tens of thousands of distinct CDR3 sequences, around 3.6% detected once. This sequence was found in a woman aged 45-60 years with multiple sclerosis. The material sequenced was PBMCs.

The CDR3 loop reads CASSQMLSVGNTIYF. Written as DNA, the CDR3 is TGTGCCAGCAGCCAAATGTTGTCGGTTGGAAACACCATATATTTT. The chain has TRBV3-1 and TRBJ1-3; D not resolved. Germline V CDR1 and CDR2: LGHDT, YNNKEL (reference sequence). Trimming cost V 2 bases and J 3 bases, with 11 bases left between them. CDR3 length: 15 amino acids.